These 28 T cell receptor beta chains were sequenced from one sample in a study of blood T cell repertoires in COVID-19. Generated by immunoSEQ multiplex PCR, the TCRdb table keeps only in-frame clones and is missing some. Here the sample spans over 110,000 clones, 60% to 85% being singletons. Sequenced: peripheral blood. The receptors stem from a woman in her fifties or sixties with acute or convalescent COVID-19.

V usage is TRBV5-1 and J usage is TRBJ2-3; D is possibly TRBD2 (7 bases). V lost 0 bases and J 8 bases, leaving 13 bases between the germline ends. The V gene's germline CDR1 is SGHRS and CDR2 YFSETQ. The CDR3 covers 14 residues. The CDR3 DNA is TGCGCCAGCAGCTTGGTAGGGGGGGAGAGTACGCAGTATTTT. Residues: CASSLVGGESTQYF.

The gene calls are TRBV5-1 and TRBJ1-2, with no clear D. The V and J ends lost 0 bases and 5 bases respectively, with 11 bases between them. The CDR3 covers 14 residues. Germline loops: CDR1 SGHRS, CDR2 YFSETQ. This CDR3 is CASSLDGSPYGYTF. In DNA, the CDR3 is TGCGCCAGCAGCTTGGACGGGTCCCCTTATGGCTACACCTTC.

The DNA of the CDR3 is TGTGCCAGCAGCTTAGGTGGACAGGGATCCGAGCAGTACTTC. Translation gives CASSLGGQGSEQYF. The chain is built from TRBV7-9 and TRBJ2-7; 8 nucleotides match TRBD1. Germline lookup yields CDR1 SEHNR and CDR2 FQNEAQ (reference sequence). V was pared by 1 base and J by 6 bases, with 5 bases of the junction left unmatched. The CDR3 loop spans 14 amino acids.

This chain connects TRBV5-4 to TRBJ1-4; D is unresolved. The CDR3 contains 13 residues. Germline V gene sequence: CDR1 SGHNT, CDR2 YYREEE (reference sequence). Trimming stripped 0 bases from V and 12 bases from J, with 12 bases between. This chain's CDR3 is CASSLDALEELFF. CDR3 sequence (DNA): TGTGCCAGCAGCTTGGACGCACTGGAGGAACTGTTTTTT.

This clone showed up just once. J is TRBJ2-1 and V is TRBV28; a possible D gene is TRBD1 (6 bases). Germline CDR1 MDHEN, CDR2 SYDVKM. Trimming removed 3 bases from V and 0 bases from J, with 9 bases in between. The CDR3 contains 15 residues. For the CDR3, the DNA is TGTGCCAGCAGTTTGGACAGAGCCTCCTACAATGAGCAGTTCTTC. Translating it yields CASSLDRASYNEQFF. Full variable domain (rest looked up from reference TRBV28 and TRBJ2-1): DVKVTQSSRYLVKRTGEKVFLECVQDMDHENMFWYRQDPGLGLRLIYFSYDVKMKEKGDIPEGYSVSREKKERFSLILESASTNQTSMYLCASSLDRASYNEQFFGPGTRLTVL.

The chain is built from TRBV5-1 and TRBJ2-3; TRBD2 matches 9 bases. After removal of 3 bases from V and 5 bases from J, the junction contained 10 bases not matched to a gene. CDR1 is SGHRS, CDR2 YFSETQ, per germline. The length of the CDR3 is 16 residues. In nucleotides, the CDR3 is TGCGCCAGCAGCTATCGGCTAGCGGGGTCGGGAGATACGCAGTATTTT. Its translation is CASSYRLAGSGDTQYF.

The rearrangement links TRBV7-9 to TRBJ2-1; maybe TRBD2 (6 bases). This CDR3 comprises 11 residues. The germline gives CDR1 SEHNR, CDR2 FQNEAQ (reference sequence). Trimming cost V 5 bases and J 10 bases, with 9 bases left between them. In nucleotides, the CDR3 is TGTGCCAGCAGCACCGGACTAGAGCAGTTCTTC. It yields the protein CASSTGLEQFF.

This clone appeared a few times. The chain couples TRBV4-1 to TRBJ2-3, with 12 bases identical to TRBD2. This CDR3 is 15 amino acids long. The V gene's germline CDR1 is MGHRA and CDR2 YSYEKL. V was clipped by 4 bases and J by 6 bases; unmatched bases: 5. CDR3 sequence reads: CASSLLAGGPDTQYF. The CDR3, as DNA: TGCGCCAGCAGCCTGCTAGCGGGAGGGCCGGATACGCAGTATTTT.

The chain couples TRBV27 to TRBJ1-3, with TRBD1 as a possible D gene (5 bases). CDR1 and CDR2 from the germline V gene are MNHEY and SMNVEV (reference sequence). Trimming stripped 2 bases from V and 4 bases from J, with 9 bases between. The CDR3 has 14 amino acids. As DNA, the CDR3 is TGTGCCAGCAGTTTAGCAGGGTCCGGAAACACCATATATTTT. It codes for CASSLAGSGNTIYF.

This chain joins TRBV30 and TRBJ1-2, with 7 bases matching TRBD1. The germline CDR1 and CDR2 sequences are GTSNPN and SVGIG (reference sequence). CDR3 length: 14 amino acids. V gave up 5 bases and J gave up 4 bases; unmatched junction bases: 10. CDR3 bases: TGTGCCTGGTTCAATCCGTCAGGGGGCTATGGCTACACCTTC. This encodes CAWFNPSGGYGYTF.

J is TRBJ2-1 and V is TRBV9; 7 nucleotides line up with TRBD2. This CDR3 has 18 residues. The germline V gene encodes CDR1 SGDLS and CDR2 YYNGEE. V was pared by 0 bases and J by 10 bases, with 19 bases of the junction left unmatched. The CDR3 loop is CASSVGPSGLRRSVEQFF. The CDR3 nucleotides are TGTGCCAGCAGCGTAGGACCTAGCGGTTTGAGGAGAAGTGTGGAGCAGTTCTTC.

The chain uses TRBV5-1 and TRBJ2-3, with 7 bases lining up with TRBD2. The germline V gene has CDR1 SGHRS and CDR2 YFSETQ. The V and J ends lost 0 bases and 3 bases, in that order; junction bases with no gene match: 16. This CDR3 has 19 amino acids. This CDR3 reads CASSLGTRGGGRRTDTQYF. The CDR3 region has the DNA TGCGCCAGCAGCTTGGGTACACGCGGGGGAGGGCGGCGAACAGATACGCAGTATTTT.

V gene TRBV6-5 combines with J gene TRBJ2-1; D possibly corresponds to TRBD2 (6 bases). This CDR3 contains 14 residues. Trimming took 5 bases from V and 10 from J, leaving 18 bases between them. The germline gives CDR1 MNHEY, CDR2 SVGAGI. The CDR3 region has the DNA TGTGCCAGCAGTCCCTTATGGGAGGCGGGGGAGCAGTTCTTC. It encodes CASSPLWEAGEQFF.

This clone was seen just once. This chain links TRBV5-1 with TRBJ2-5, with 7 bases lining up with TRBD1. The CDR3 runs to 14 residues. V lost 4 bases, J lost 4 bases, and 7 bases stayed unmatched. Germline CDR1 and CDR2: SGHRS and YFSETQ. CDR3 protein: CASSTRTGLETQYF. For the CDR3, the DNA is TGCGCCAGCAGCACTCGGACAGGATTAGAGACCCAGTACTTC.

V and J are TRBV7-9 and TRBJ2-7, with 9 bases identical to TRBD2. Germline lookup yields CDR1 SEHNR and CDR2 FQNEAQ (reference sequence). The ends lost 8 bases at V and 4 bases at J; junction bases unmatched: 6. The CDR3 runs to 13 residues. CDR3 bases: TGTGCCAGCTCCCCCAGCGGGAGGTACGAGCAGTACTTC. Its translation is CASSPSGRYEQYF.

The chain uses TRBV6-6 and TRBJ1-2; 7 bases are a match to TRBD1. Germline assignment: CDR1 MNHNY and CDR2 SVGAGI (reference sequence). The CDR3 length is 15 residues. V lost 3 bases, J lost 2 bases, and 6 bases stayed unmatched. This chain's CDR3 is CASSYDTGVNYGYTF. CDR3 nucleotide sequence: TGTGCCAGCAGTTATGACACAGGGGTAAACTATGGCTACACCTTC.

The V gene is TRBV30, the J gene TRBJ2-1, with TRBD1 matching 7 bases. V trimming: 5 bases; J trimming: 10 bases; junction bases outside the gene matches: 5. This CDR3 region has 11 residues. Germline V lookup: CDR1 GTSNPN, CDR2 SVGIG (reference sequence). In nucleotides, the CDR3 is TGTGCCTGGGACAGGGTGGGGGAGCAGTTCTTC. It translates to CAWDRVGEQFF. Combining the CDR3 with reference TRBV30 and TRBJ2-1 gives the whole variable domain SQTIHQWPATLVQPVGSPLSLECTVEGTSNPNLYWYRQAAGRGLQLLFYSVGIGQISSEVPQNLSASRPQDRQFILSSKKLLLSDSGFYLCAWDRVGEQFFGPGTRLTVL.

The rearrangement links TRBV28 to TRBJ2-1; possibly TRBD1 for D (6 bases). V lost 7 bases and J 7 bases, leaving 20 bases between the germline ends. This CDR3 contains 15 residues. Per the germline V gene, CDR1 is MDHEN and CDR2 is SYDVKM. DNA for the CDR3: TGTGCCAGCATTGCCCCGGGACACCCGTTTAATGAGCAGTTCTTC. It specifies CASIAPGHPFNEQFF.

The CDR3 sequence: CASSISTRGVYEQYF. The CDR3 bases are TGTGCCAGTAGTATTTCAACCAGGGGGGTCTACGAGCAGTACTTC. The rearrangement uses TRBV19 and TRBJ2-7; TRBD1 might be the D (7 bases). The CDR3 loop spans 15 amino acids. Germline V lookup: CDR1 LNHDA, CDR2 SQIVND (reference sequence). The V gene lost 3 bases and the J gene lost 3 bases, with 15 bases spanning the gap.

This chain uses TRBV3-1 (or the pseudogene TRBV3-2) with TRBJ2-7, with 8 bases fitting TRBD2. V shed 4 bases and J 4 bases; nucleotides not matched to a gene: 9. CDR1 LGHDT and CDR2 YNNKEL come from the germline V gene (reference sequence). The CDR3 is 15 amino acids. The CDR3 loop is CASSLSGTRGYEQYF. CDR3 nucleotides: TGTGCCAGCAGCCTATCCGGGACTAGAGGATACGAGCAGTACTTC.

The chain carries TRBV11-2 and TRBJ2-7; 7 nucleotides agree with TRBD1. Germline CDR1 reads SGHAT; CDR2 reads FQNNGV. J was trimmed by 12 bases and V by 1 base; bases with no gene match: 9. This CDR3 is 13 amino acids long. CDR3 protein: CASSLVRGGSRYF. The DNA of the CDR3 is TGTGCCAGCAGCTTAGTTAGAGGGGGCTCGCGGTACTTC.

This clone has ten or more counts. This chain uses TRBV27 with TRBJ1-5, with D maybe TRBD1 (5 bases). Per the germline V gene, CDR1 is MNHEY and CDR2 is SMNVEV (reference sequence). The germline V and J ends were trimmed by 4 bases and 5 bases, with 9 bases remaining between them. This CDR3 is built from 13 residues. The CDR3 region has the DNA TGTGCCAGCAGTTGGGGGGAGTATCAGCCCCAGCATTTT. This translates into CASSWGEYQPQHF.

The chain joins TRBV30 to TRBJ2-7, with D perhaps matching TRBD1 (6 bases). The CDR3 is made up of 15 amino acids. Germline assignment: CDR1 GTSNPN and CDR2 SVGIG (reference sequence). V was cut by 0 bases and J by 3 bases, with 15 bases left in between. The CDR3 loop reads CAWSVVQRGGYEQYF. The CDR3 region has the DNA TGTGCCTGGAGTGTAGTCCAGCGAGGGGGCTACGAGCAGTACTTC.

This clone came up a few times. The chain recombines TRBV10-3 with TRBJ1-6, with 12 bases lining up with TRBD1. Germline assignment: CDR1 ENHRY and CDR2 SYGVKD. The CDR3 sequence is 17 residues long. The junction had 10 bases not matched to a gene; V was cut back by 3 bases and J by 10 bases. CDR3 nucleotide sequence: TGTGCCATCAGTGACCGGGACAGGGGGCCCGCAAGCTCACCCCTCCACTTT. As protein: CAISDRDRGPASSPLHF.

The genes are TRBV6-5 and TRBJ1-2; TRBD1 agrees at 7 bases. The J segment lost 0 bases and the V segment lost 6 bases, leaving 7 bases of the junction unmatched. CDR3 length equals 15 residues. The germline V gene has CDR1 MNHEY and CDR2 SVGAGI. CDR3: CASRFLTGSNYGYTF. The CDR3 DNA reads TGTGCCAGCAGGTTTTTGACAGGGTCTAACTATGGCTACACCTTC.

This chain connects TRBV4-1 to TRBJ2-7; 13 positions match TRBD2. The CDR3 runs 21 residues. Germline CDR1 reads MGHRA; CDR2 reads YSYEKL. V shed 0 bases, J shed 0 bases, and the junction held 14 bases outside the gene matches. The CDR3 region has the DNA TGCGCCAGCAGCCAAGAACCCGATGGACTAGCGGGAGTCGGAGGCTCCTACGAGCAGTACTTC. Translated, it gives CASSQEPDGLAGVGGSYEQYF.

This sequence joins TRBV9 and TRBJ2-3, with 12 bases fitting TRBD2. CDR1 SGDLS and CDR2 YYNGEE come from the germline V gene. This CDR3 spans 20 amino acids. The junction had 13 bases not matched to a gene; V was cut back by 2 bases and J by 0 bases. The CDR3 region has the DNA TGTGCCAGCAGCGTTCGGGCTAGCGGGAGGGCCTCTGCTAGCACAGATACGCAGTATTTT. It translates to CASSVRASGRASASTDTQYF. The variable domain in full, completed from reference TRBV9 and TRBJ2-3, reads DSGVTQTPKHLITATGQRVTLRCSPRSGDLSVYWYQQSLDQGLQFLIQYYNGEERAKGNILERFSAQQFPDLHSELNLSSLELGDSALYFCASSVRASGRASASTDTQYFGPGTRLTVL.

The rearrangement joins TRBV27 to TRBJ2-4; a possible D gene is TRBD2 (6 bases). V was cut by 5 bases and J by 0 bases, with 17 bases left in between. CDR3 length equals 17 residues. Germline values: CDR1 MNHEY, CDR2 SMNVEV (reference sequence). CDR3 residues: CASSLAPGLTAKNIQYF. DNA for the CDR3: TGTGCCAGCAGTCTTGCCCCGGGACTGACAGCCAAAAACATTCAGTACTTC.